This T cell receptor beta chain was sequenced for a study of graft-versus-host responses after intestinal transplantation (dated by TCRdb to the early 2020s). For context, the study as a whole: Recipients received multivisceral, liver-intestinal, or isolated intestinal transplants. Donor T cell macrochimerism was defined as a peak of at least 4% donor T cells among recipient peripheral blood mononuclear cells. To identify alloreactive clones, pre-transplant mixed lymphocyte reaction products were sequenced and then compared with unstimulated pre-transplant donor and recipient T cells. The cohort enrolled some 24 intestinal transplant recipients, one of whom was a retransplant, and a few patients without pretransplant specimens were excluded. Graft-versus-host and host-versus-graft alloreactive T cell clones were tracked in the graft, circulation and bone marrow after intestinal transplantation using bulk TCR-beta CDR3 sequencing. Samples from a few later patients were sequenced in-house on an Illumina MiSeq with MiXCR processing rather than by the commercial service. All recipients received anti-thymocyte globulin induction followed by maintenance tacrolimus and steroids for approximately 3 years. General study outcomes and caveats: GvH clones were detected in recipient bone marrow, and some of these GvH clones were observed earlier in ileal mucosa or blood, consistent with an intestinal mucosal origin. Early after transplant, peak levels of circulating GvH clones were associated with declines in HvG clones. Patients with donor T cell macrochimerism had high GvH to HvG T cell clonal ratios in their allografts. The conclusions were limited by the relatively low number and heterogeneity of the intestinal transplant patients.

The sample's time point, from its label and the paper: cells obtained before transplantation from donor or recipient. CD3+CD4+ and CD3+CD8+ populations were FACS-sorted from unstimulated pre-transplant donor and recipient cells taken from spleen or lymph nodes. Libraries were built with the immunoSEQ multiplex PCR assay. In most patients, genomic DNA was isolated using the Qiagen DNeasy Blood and Tissue Kit and sent frozen to Adaptive Biotechnologies for TCR sequencing. For most patients, high-throughput TCR-beta CDR3 sequencing of genomic DNA was performed by Adaptive Biotechnologies. Concerning the study's data processing: Adaptive's ImmunoSEQ software supplied the TCR sequencing data for 18 patients, while MiXCR and VDJtools were used to process three other patients. To correct CD4 versus CD8 sorting errors, any sequence found in both subsets at a frequency ratio below 5:1 was removed. Because the origin of CDR3 nucleotide sequences shared between donor and recipient could not be assigned, those sequences were removed. To be classed as alloreactive, a clone needed at least 2-fold expansion over unstimulated cells and a minimum CFSE-low frequency of 0.002% (template counts) or 0.001% (read counts). Clones were considered mappable if detected in sequenced pre-transplant spleen, lymph node, or MLR CFSE-low populations of the donor or recipient. The cumulative frequency of alloreactive clones was calculated as a percentage of all sequences, weighted by copy number. In TCRdb, the immuneACCESS table is reduced to in-frame sequences with V and J assigned. These tables do not hold every clone; where another copy was compared, an unresolved V gene accounts for under half, and the others remain unexplained. The V and J calls and clone size are taken from that table; D and trimming were inferred from the DNA. The sample profile shows about 82,000 clones; 90% to 95% of them were found once. Of the sample, less than 0.1% is held by the ten largest clones.

From the germline V gene (reference sequence), CDR1 is SEHNR and CDR2 is FQNEAQ. Measured from the cysteine to the phenylalanine, the CDR3 is 16 residues long. Of all the DNA, just the CDR3 is kept, 48 bases in frame from base 1. V loses 3 bases of germline sequence and J loses 5 bases, and the interval between the two ends is 19 bases. Comment on this clone: There is no known antigen for this receptor. No clone much larger than this one lies a single base away; base qualities are absent.

This TCR came from a human donor who received an intestinal transplant. The V and J genes are TRBV7-9 and TRBJ1-2; the D gene cannot be resolved reliably. This sample comprised unstimulated CD4+ T cells sorted from spleen or lymph node cells, obtained before intestinal transplant. The CDR3 here reads CASSLWVLGGWYGYTF. Read as DNA, the sequence is TGTGCCAGCAGCTTGTGGGTGTTGGGAGGATGGTATGGCTACACCTTC. Full variable domain (CDR3 extended with the reference TRBV7-9 and TRBJ1-2 proteins): DTGVSQNPRHKITKRGQNVTFRCDPISEHNRLYWYRQTLGQGPEFLTYFQNEAQLEKSRLLSDRFSAERPKGSFSTLEIQRTEQGDSAMYLCASSLWVLGGWYGYTFGSGTRLTVV.